This entry lists 17 T cell receptor beta chains sequenced from one sample in a study of Ad26.COV2.S vaccination and SARS-CoV-2 variants. Generated by immunoSEQ multiplex PCR, the TCRdb table keeps only in-frame clones and is missing some. The table shows 400,000 to 450,000 clones, with 90% occurring only once. Treatment reported: around 19 received Ad26.COV2.S at low or high dose, single or two shots; several received placebo; per-sample allocation not given. After the first vaccine or placebo injection, samples were drawn on day 63. The sequences come from peripheral blood, collected in a trial of Ad26.COV2.S vaccine versus placebo. These TCRs come from a person aged 18-65 years who received the Ad26.COV2.S COVID-19 vaccine or a placebo.

The chain couples TRBV7-9 to TRBJ1-4; TRBD1 matches 7 bases. Trimming removed 4 bases from V and 7 bases from J; junction bases left unmatched: 6. The CDR3 sequence is 14 residues long. CDR1 SEHNR and CDR2 FQNEAQ come from the germline V gene (reference sequence). Here the CDR3 DNA reads TGTGCCAGCAGCTCCCCAGGGGGGGGTGAAAAACTGTTTTTT. Its translation: CASSSPGGGEKLFF.

The chain joins TRBV4-3 to TRBJ1-2; D gene ambiguous. With 0 bases removed from V and 4 bases from J, the gap between germline ends came to 9 bases. The CDR3 is 14 amino acids. Per germline, CDR1 LGHNA and CDR2 YSLEER. As DNA, the CDR3 is TGCGCCAGCAGCCAAGATCAACGGGGCTATGGCTACACCTTC. This encodes CASSQDQRGYGYTF.

This sequence joins TRBV7-2 and TRBJ2-7, with 8 bases lining up with TRBD2. The germline V gene has CDR1 SGHTA and CDR2 FQGNSA. The CDR3 loop spans 14 amino acids. V shed 5 bases and J 0 bases; nucleotides not matched to a gene: 3. The CDR3 sequence is CASSQSGSSYEQYF. CDR3 bases: TGTGCCAGCAGCCAGAGCGGGAGCTCCTACGAGCAGTACTTC.

The CDR3 sequence: CASIGGSSSNQPQHF. The CDR3 DNA reads TGTGCCAGTATTGGGGGAAGTTCTAGCAATCAGCCCCAGCATTTT. The genes are TRBV19 and TRBJ1-5; D is possibly TRBD1 (5 bases). The CDR3 contains 15 residues. Germline V CDR1 and CDR2: LNHDA, SQIVND (reference sequence). Trimming left V 7 bases short and J 0 bases short, with 13 bases between.

V usage is TRBV6-6 and J usage is TRBJ1-5; 7 bases are shared with TRBD1. V dropped 7 bases and J dropped 3; count of bases not matched to a gene: 6. Germline V gives CDR1 MNHNY, CDR2 SVGAGI (reference sequence). The CDR3 spans 14 residues. CDR3 sequence: CASTDREDNQPQHF. CDR3 DNA: TGTGCCAGCACTGACAGGGAGGACAATCAGCCCCAGCATTTT.

The chain uses TRBV29-1 and TRBJ1-4; D unclear. CDR1 and CDR2 (germline): SQVTM, ANQGSEA. CDR3 length: 13 amino acids. The germline V and J ends were trimmed by 6 bases and 0 bases, with 8 bases remaining between them. CDR3: CSVVGTTNEKLFF. The CDR3 DNA sequence: TGCAGCGTGGTGGGAACAACTAATGAAAAACTGTTTTTT.

The chain has TRBV6-5 and TRBJ1-4; D might be TRBD1 (6 bases). V dropped 6 bases and J dropped 5 bases, with 16 bases sitting between them. The CDR3 length is 15 residues. In germline, CDR1 is MNHEY, CDR2 SVGAGI. In DNA form, the CDR3 reads TGTGCCAGCAGGCTCGGGGGGGCAGGCAATGAAAAACTGTTTTTT. Translated: CASRLGGAGNEKLFF.

This clone appeared a single time. The chain carries TRBV7-2 and TRBJ2-3, with 13 bases that match TRBD2. CDR1 SGHTA and CDR2 FQGNSA come from the germline V gene. J gave up 8 bases and V 1 base, and 6 bases lay outside the gene matches. This CDR3 is built from 16 residues. CDR3 nucleotides: TGTGCCAGCAGCTTAGATTGGACTAGCGGGAGAAGTACGCAGTATTTT. This translates into CASSLDWTSGRSTQYF. The whole variable domain, filled in from reference TRBV7-2 and TRBJ2-3, reads GAGVSQSPSNKVTEKGKDVELRCDPISGHTALYWYRQSLGQGLEFLIYFQGNSAPDKSGLPSDRFSAERTGGSVSTLTIQRTQQEDSAVYLCASSLDWTSGRSTQYFGPGTRLTVL.

V gene TRBV27 combines with J gene TRBJ2-5; D is possibly TRBD1 (5 bases). The CDR3 contains 12 residues. Per the germline V gene, CDR1 is MNHEY and CDR2 is SMNVEV (reference sequence). Trimming took 5 bases from V and 9 from J, leaving 13 bases between them. As DNA, the CDR3 is TGTGCCAGCAGTCACATCAGGGAAGCCCAGTACTTC. This codes for CASSHIREAQYF.

The rearrangement uses TRBV7-2 and TRBJ1-6; D perhaps matches TRBD1 (5 bases). Germline V CDR1 and CDR2: SGHTA, FQGNSA. CDR3 length: 15 amino acids. V was pared by 5 bases and J by 10 bases, with 18 bases between. The DNA of the CDR3 is TGTGCCAGCAGCCCGGACACGGTGGTGAACTCACCCCTCCACTTT. This codes for CASSPDTVVNSPLHF.

The V and J genes are TRBV28 and TRBJ1-1; the D is unclear. CDR3 length: 12 residues. The V gene's germline CDR1 is MDHEN and CDR2 SYDVKM. V was cut by 2 bases and J by 8 bases, with 9 bases left in between. CDR3 coding DNA: TGTGCCAGCAGTTTAAGTTTCGAGGAAGCTTTCTTT. Translated: CASSLSFEEAFF.

The chain employs TRBV7-2 and TRBJ2-7; D perhaps matches TRBD2 (6 bases). Trimming shortened V by 5 bases and J by 6 bases, and 14 bases separated the two germline ends. Germline values: CDR1 SGHTA, CDR2 FQGNSA. There are 13 residues in the CDR3. CDR3 amino acids: CASSLSTRFEQYF. CDR3 DNA sequence: TGTGCCAGCAGCCTTTCGACTAGATTCGAGCAGTACTTC.

The chain's CDR3 is CASSQRIAGGLVDTQYF. The CDR3 nucleotides read TGCGCCAGCAGCCAGAGAATAGCGGGAGGCCTAGTAGATACGCAGTATTTT. V usage is TRBV4-1 and J usage is TRBJ2-3, with 10 nucleotides matching TRBD2. There are 17 residues in the CDR3. Trimming took 3 bases from V and 5 from J; bases not matched to a gene: 11. Germline CDR1 reads MGHRA; CDR2 reads YSYEKL.

Regarding this clone: Distinct nucleotide sequences in the sample also encode this CDR3. The V and J genes are TRBV28 and TRBJ2-7, with D possibly TRBD2 on 5 matching bases. This CDR3 has 11 amino acids. Germline V gene sequence: CDR1 MDHEN, CDR2 SYDVKM. The germline V and J ends were trimmed by 2 bases and 7 bases, with 6 bases remaining between them. CDR3 bases: TGTGCCAGCAGTTTACGGGGAGAGCAGTACTTC. Residues: CASSLRGEQYF.

The V gene is TRBV28, the J gene TRBJ1-4; TRBD1 is a possible D gene (6 bases). Between the trimmed V and J ends, which lost 5 bases and 8 bases, there was a span of 18 bases. The CDR3 spans 15 residues. Germline assignment: CDR1 MDHEN and CDR2 SYDVKM. CDR3 DNA sequence: TGTGCCAGCAGTGTCACAGGAGGGGGGCGCGAAAAACTGTTTTTT. This gives the protein CASSVTGGGREKLFF.

The gene calls are TRBV6-2 or TRBV6-3 and TRBJ2-1; 8 nucleotides align to TRBD1. Germline V gene lookup returns CDR1 MNHEY and CDR2 SVGEGT. The CDR3 totals 16 residues. V trimming: 1 base; J trimming: 10 bases; junction bases outside the gene matches: 12. The CDR3 region is CASSYLPGQVLVEQFF. DNA for the CDR3: TGTGCCAGCAGTTACTTACCGGGACAGGTATTAGTCGAGCAGTTCTTC.

V gene TRBV7-8 combines with J gene TRBJ1-6; 7 bases are a match to TRBD1. The V gene's germline CDR1 is SGHVS and CDR2 FQNEAQ. The CDR3 sequence is 14 residues long. After removal of 3 bases from V and 5 bases from J, the junction contained 1 base not matched to a gene. The chain's CDR3 is CASSFGTDNSPLHF. CDR3 bases: TGTGCCAGCAGCTTCGGGACAGATAATTCACCCCTCCACTTT.